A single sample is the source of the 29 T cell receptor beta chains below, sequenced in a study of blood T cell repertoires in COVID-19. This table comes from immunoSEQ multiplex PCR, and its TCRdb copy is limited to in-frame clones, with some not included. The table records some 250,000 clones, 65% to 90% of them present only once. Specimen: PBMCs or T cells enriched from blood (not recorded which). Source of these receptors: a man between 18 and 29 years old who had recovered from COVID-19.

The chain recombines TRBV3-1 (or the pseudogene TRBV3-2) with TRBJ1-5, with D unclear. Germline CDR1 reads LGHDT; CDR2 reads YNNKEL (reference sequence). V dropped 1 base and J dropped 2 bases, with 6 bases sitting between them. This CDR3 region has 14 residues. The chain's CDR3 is CASSQGSGNQPQHF. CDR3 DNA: TGTGCCAGCAGCCAAGGGAGCGGCAATCAGCCCCAGCATTTT.

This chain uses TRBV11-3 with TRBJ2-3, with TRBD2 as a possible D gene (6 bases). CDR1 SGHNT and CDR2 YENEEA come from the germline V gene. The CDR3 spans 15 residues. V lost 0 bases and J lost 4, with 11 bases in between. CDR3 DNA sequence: TGTGCCAGCAGCTTAGATCCAGGAGGGGCAGATACGCAGTATTTT. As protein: CASSLDPGGADTQYF.

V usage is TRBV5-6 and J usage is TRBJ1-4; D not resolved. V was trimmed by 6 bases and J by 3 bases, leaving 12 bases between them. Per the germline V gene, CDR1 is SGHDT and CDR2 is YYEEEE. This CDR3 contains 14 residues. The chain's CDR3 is CASNPYGANEKLFF. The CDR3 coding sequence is TGTGCCAGCAACCCTTACGGAGCTAATGAAAAACTGTTTTTT.

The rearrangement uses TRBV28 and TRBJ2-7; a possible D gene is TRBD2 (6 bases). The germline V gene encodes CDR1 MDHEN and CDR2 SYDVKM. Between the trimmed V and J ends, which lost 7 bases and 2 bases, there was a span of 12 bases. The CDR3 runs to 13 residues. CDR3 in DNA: TGTGCCAGCACCCCCGGAGGGCCCTACGAGCAGTACTTC. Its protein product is CASTPGGPYEQYF. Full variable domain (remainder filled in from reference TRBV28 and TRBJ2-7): DVKVTQSSRYLVKRTGEKVFLECVQDMDHENMFWYRQDPGLGLRLIYFSYDVKMKEKGDIPEGYSVSREKKERFSLILESASTNQTSMYLCASTPGGPYEQYFGPGTRLTVT.

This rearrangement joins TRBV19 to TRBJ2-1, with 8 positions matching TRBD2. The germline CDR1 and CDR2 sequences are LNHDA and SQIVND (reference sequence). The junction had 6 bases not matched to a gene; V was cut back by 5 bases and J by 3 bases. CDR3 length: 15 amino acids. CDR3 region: CASSAEAGGYNEQFF. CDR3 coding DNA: TGTGCCAGTAGTGCGGAGGCGGGAGGCTACAATGAGCAGTTCTTC. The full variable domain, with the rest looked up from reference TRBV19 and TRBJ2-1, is DGGITQSPKYLFRKEGQNVTLSCEQNLNHDAMYWYRQDPGQGLRLIYYSQIVNDFQKGDIAEGYSVSREKKESFPLTVTSAQKNPTAFYLCASSAEAGGYNEQFFGPGTRLTVL.

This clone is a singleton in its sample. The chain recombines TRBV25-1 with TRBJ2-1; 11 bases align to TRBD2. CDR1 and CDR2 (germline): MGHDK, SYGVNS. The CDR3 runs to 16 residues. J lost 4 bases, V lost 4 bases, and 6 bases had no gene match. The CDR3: CASSATLAGAYNEQFF. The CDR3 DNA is TGTGCCAGCAGTGCCACACTAGCGGGAGCATACAATGAGCAGTTCTTC.

The CDR3: CASSPRTSGGYEQYF. The CDR3 nucleotides read TGTGCCAGCAGCCCTAGGACTAGCGGGGGCTACGAGCAGTACTTC. The gene calls are TRBV7-9 and TRBJ2-7, with 13 bases fitting TRBD2. Germline trimming cut 5 bases from V and 3 bases from J; bases unmatched to any gene: 4. The CDR3 spans 15 residues. The germline V gene has CDR1 SEHNR and CDR2 FQNEAQ (reference sequence).

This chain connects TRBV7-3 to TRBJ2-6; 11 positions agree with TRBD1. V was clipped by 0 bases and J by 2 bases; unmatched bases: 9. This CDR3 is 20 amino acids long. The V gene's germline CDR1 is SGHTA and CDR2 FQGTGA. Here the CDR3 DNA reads TGTGCCAGCAGCTTAACGGAATGGGACAGGGGGTCCCCTGGGGCCAACGTCCTGACTTTC. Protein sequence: CASSLTEWDRGSPGANVLTF.

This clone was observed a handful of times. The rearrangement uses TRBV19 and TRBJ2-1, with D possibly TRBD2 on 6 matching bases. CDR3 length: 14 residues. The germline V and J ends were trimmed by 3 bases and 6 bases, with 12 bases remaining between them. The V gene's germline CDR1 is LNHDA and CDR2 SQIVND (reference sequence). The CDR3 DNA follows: TGTGCCAGTAGTATTGGACGGGAGATCAATGAGCAGTTCTTC. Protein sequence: CASSIGREINEQFF.

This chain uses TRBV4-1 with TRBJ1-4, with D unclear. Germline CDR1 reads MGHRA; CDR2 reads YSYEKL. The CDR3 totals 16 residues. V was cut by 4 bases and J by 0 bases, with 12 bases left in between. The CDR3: CASSPLQSATNEKLFF. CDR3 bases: TGCGCCAGCAGCCCCCTGCAGTCTGCAACTAATGAAAAACTGTTTTTT.

CDR3 nucleotide sequence: TGTGCCAGCAGCTTAGGAACCGGGAACCAGCCCCAGCATTTT. It codes for CASSLGTGNQPQHF. The rearrangement uses TRBV7-2 and TRBJ1-5; no clear D gene. Germline V gives CDR1 SGHTA, CDR2 FQGNSA. The V and J ends lost 1 base and 7 bases respectively, with 11 bases between them. This CDR3 contains 14 residues.

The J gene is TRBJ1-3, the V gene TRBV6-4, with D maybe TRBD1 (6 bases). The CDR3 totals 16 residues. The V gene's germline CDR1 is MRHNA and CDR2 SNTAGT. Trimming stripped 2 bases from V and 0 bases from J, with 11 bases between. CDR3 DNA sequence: TGTGCCAGCAGTGACGGGGGACACGGCTCTGGAAACACCATATATTTT. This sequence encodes CASSDGGHGSGNTIYF.

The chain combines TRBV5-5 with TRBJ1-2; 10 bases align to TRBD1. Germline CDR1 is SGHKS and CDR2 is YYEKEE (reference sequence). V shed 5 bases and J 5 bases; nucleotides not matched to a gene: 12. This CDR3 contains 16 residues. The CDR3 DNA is TGTGCCAGCAGTTGGGGACAGGGGAGAACGGCTTATGGCTACACCTTC. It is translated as CASSWGQGRTAYGYTF.

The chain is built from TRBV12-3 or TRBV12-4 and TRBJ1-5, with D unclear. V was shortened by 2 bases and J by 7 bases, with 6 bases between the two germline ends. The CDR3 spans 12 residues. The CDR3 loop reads CASSLFQQPQHF. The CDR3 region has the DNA TGTGCCAGCAGTTTATTCCAACAGCCCCAGCATTTT.

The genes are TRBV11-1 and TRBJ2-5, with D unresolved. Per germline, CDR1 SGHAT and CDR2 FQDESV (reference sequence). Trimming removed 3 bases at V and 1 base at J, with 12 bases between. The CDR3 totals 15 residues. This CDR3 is CASSFTAASQETQYF. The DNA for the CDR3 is TGTGCCAGCAGCTTCACCGCGGCCTCCCAAGAGACCCAGTACTTC.

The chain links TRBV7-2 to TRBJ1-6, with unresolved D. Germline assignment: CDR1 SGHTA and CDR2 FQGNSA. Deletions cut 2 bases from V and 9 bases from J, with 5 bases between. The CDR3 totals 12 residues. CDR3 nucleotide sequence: TGTGCCAGCAGCTTAAACATTTCACCCCTCCACTTT. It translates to CASSLNISPLHF.

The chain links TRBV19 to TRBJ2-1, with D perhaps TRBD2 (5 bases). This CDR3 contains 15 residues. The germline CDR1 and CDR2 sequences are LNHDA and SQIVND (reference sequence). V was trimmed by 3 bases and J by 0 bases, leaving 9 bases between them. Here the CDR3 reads CASSIIRGSYNEQFF. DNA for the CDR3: TGTGCCAGTAGTATTATTCGGGGCTCCTACAATGAGCAGTTCTTC.

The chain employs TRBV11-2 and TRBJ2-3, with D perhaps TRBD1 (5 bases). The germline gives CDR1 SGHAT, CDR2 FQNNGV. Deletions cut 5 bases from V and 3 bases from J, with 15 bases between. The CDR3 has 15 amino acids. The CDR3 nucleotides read TGTGCCAGCAGCATAGGGGCGTTCGGAACAGATACGCAGTATTTT. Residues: CASSIGAFGTDTQYF.

CDR3 bases: TGTGCCACCAGCGGATATGGACAGATAGATCAGCCCCAGCATTTT. Amino acids: CATSGYGQIDQPQHF. V is TRBV15 and J is TRBJ1-5, with D perhaps TRBD1 (6 bases). In germline, CDR1 is LNHNV, CDR2 YYDKDF (reference sequence). V shed 5 bases and J shed 5 bases, with 16 bases lying between them. This CDR3 region has 15 residues.

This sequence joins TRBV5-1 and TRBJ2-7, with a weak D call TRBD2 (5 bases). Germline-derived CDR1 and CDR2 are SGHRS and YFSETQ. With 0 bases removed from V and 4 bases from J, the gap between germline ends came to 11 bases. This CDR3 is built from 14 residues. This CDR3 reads CASSLAPGGYEQYF. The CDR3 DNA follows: TGCGCCAGCAGCTTGGCTCCCGGCGGGTACGAGCAGTACTTC.

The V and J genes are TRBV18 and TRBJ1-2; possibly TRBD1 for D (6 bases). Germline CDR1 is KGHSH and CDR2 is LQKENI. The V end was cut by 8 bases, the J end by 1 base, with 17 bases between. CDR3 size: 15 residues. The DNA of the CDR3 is TGTGCCAGCCGAACCTCGGGACATATTAACTATGGCTACACCTTC. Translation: CASRTSGHINYGYTF. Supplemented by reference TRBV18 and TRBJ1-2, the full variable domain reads NAGVMQNPRHLVRRRGQEARLRCSPMKGHSHVYWYRQLPEEGLKFMVYLQKENIIDESGMPKERFSAEFPKEGPSILRIQQVVRGDSAAYFCASRTSGHINYGYTFGSGTRLTVV.

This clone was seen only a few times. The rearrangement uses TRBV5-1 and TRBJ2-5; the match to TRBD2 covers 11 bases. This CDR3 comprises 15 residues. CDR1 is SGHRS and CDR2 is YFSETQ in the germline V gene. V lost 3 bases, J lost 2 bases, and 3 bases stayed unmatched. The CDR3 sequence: CASSSGLAEQETQYF. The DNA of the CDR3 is TGCGCCAGCAGCTCGGGACTAGCGGAACAAGAGACCCAGTACTTC.

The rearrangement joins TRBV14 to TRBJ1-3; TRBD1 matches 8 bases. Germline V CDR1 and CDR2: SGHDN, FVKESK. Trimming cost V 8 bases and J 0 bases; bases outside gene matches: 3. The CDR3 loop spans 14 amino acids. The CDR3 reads CASATGGSGNTIYF. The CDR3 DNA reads TGTGCCAGCGCTACAGGGGGCTCTGGAAACACCATATATTTT.

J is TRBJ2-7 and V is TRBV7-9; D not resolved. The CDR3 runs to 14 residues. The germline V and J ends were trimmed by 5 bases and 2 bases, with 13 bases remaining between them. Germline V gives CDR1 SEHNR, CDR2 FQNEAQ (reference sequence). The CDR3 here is CASSPNRKPYEQYF. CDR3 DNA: TGTGCCAGCAGCCCTAACCGAAAGCCCTACGAGCAGTACTTC.

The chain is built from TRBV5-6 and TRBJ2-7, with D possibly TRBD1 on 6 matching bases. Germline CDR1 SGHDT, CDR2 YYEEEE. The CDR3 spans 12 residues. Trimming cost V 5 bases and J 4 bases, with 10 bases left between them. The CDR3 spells CASSMGAYEQYF. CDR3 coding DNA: TGTGCCAGCAGTATGGGGGCTTACGAGCAGTACTTC.

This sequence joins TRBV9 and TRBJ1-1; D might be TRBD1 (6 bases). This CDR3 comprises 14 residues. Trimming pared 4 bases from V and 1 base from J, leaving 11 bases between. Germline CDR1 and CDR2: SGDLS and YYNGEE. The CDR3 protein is CASSSGQENTEAFF. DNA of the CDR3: TGTGCCAGCAGCTCGGGACAAGAGAACACTGAAGCTTTCTTT.

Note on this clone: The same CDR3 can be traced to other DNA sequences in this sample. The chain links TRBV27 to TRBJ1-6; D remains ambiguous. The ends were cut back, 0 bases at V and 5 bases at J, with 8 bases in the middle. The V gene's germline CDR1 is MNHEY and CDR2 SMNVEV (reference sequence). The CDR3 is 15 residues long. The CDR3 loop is CASSLSRGDNSPLHF. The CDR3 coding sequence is TGTGCCAGCAGTTTATCGAGAGGAGATAATTCACCCCTCCACTTT.

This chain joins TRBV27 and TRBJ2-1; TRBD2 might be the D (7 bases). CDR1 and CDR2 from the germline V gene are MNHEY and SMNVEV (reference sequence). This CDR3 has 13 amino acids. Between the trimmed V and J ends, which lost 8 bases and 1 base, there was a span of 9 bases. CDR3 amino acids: CASGRGSYNEQFF. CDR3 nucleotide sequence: TGTGCCAGCGGGAGGGGGTCCTACAATGAGCAGTTCTTC.

CDR3 region: CASSIGARIGVGEQFF. The CDR3 DNA follows: TGTGCCAGTAGTATTGGCGCTAGAATAGGGGTGGGAGAGCAGTTCTTC. This chain uses TRBV19 with TRBJ2-1, with D possibly TRBD1 on 5 matching bases. Germline CDR1 and CDR2: LNHDA and SQIVND (reference sequence). V lost 3 bases to trimming and J lost 10 bases, with 22 bases between them. The CDR3 sequence is 16 residues long.